The rows below give T cell receptor beta chains drawn from one sample of a study of T cells after yellow fever vaccination. TCRdb reprocessed the 5' RACE reads via MiXCR and lists one record per CDR3 protein. The sample shows over 300,000 distinct CDR3 sequences, around 6.8% of them seen only once. The sequencing here drew on PBMCs, taken around 45 days after the first yellow fever vaccination. Receptors were obtained from a young man who received the YFV17D yellow fever vaccine. The CDR3 runs from the conserved cysteine through the conserved F or W. Fields, in order: D gene, J gene, clone size, V gene, CDR3 DNA, CDR3 protein. The D gene is left open where the match is weak. Size is omitted from some rows. Given values are once, few, many or a class for expanded clones.

TRBD2 TRBJ2-5 many TRBV7-2 TGTGCCAGCAGCCCGGGGGGAGTATCGGGAGAGACCCAGTACTTC CASSPGGVSGETQYF
NA TRBJ1-2 many TRBV6-5 TGTGCCAGCAGTTATACCGACTCTACTAACTATGGCTACACCTTC CASSYTDSTNYGYTF
NA TRBJ1-4 NA TRBV7-2 TGTGCCAGCAGCTTAGGGATGGACGAAAAACTGTTTTTT CASSLGMDEKLFF
NA TRBJ1-5 NA TRBV12-3/TRBV12-4 TGTGCCAGCAGTCGACGGGGGGCGGATCAGCCCCAGCATTTT CASSRRGADQPQHF
NA TRBJ2-7 NA TRBV3-1 TGTGCCAGCAGCCAATTCTTTTGGGGCTACGAGCAGTACTTC CASSQFFWGYEQYF
NA TRBJ2-2 NA TRBV4-1 TGCGCCAGCAGCCAAGCTGGGGGCCGGGGTGGGGAGCTGTTTTTT CASSQAGGRGGELFF
TRBD1 TRBJ2-2 NA TRBV6-2/TRBV6-3 TGTGCCAGCAGTGCGTGGACAGGGACCGGGGAGCTGTTTTTT CASSAWTGTGELFF
NA TRBJ1-1 many TRBV20-1 TGCAGTGCTTTCGAGCGGGGGGCTTCTTTCTTT CSAFERGASFF
TRBD2 TRBJ2-3 few TRBV7-2 TGTGCCAGCAGCTTAGGGCCTAGCGGGGCAACAGATACGCAGTATTTT CASSLGPSGATDTQYF
NA TRBJ2-3 NA TRBV30 TGTGCCTGGAGTGTAAATCGGCACACAGATACGCAGTATTTT CAWSVNRHTDTQYF
TRBD2 TRBJ2-1 NA TRBV10-3 TGTGCCATCAGTGAAGGGCGGGGGGCGTACAATGAGCAGTTCTTC CAISEGRGAYNEQFF
TRBD1 TRBJ2-7 NA TRBV5-1 TGCGCCAGCAGCACTGGCCCAGGGGGCAACTACGAGCAGTACTTC CASSTGPGGNYEQYF
NA TRBJ2-6 few TRBV12-3/TRBV12-4 TGTGCCAGCGAGCCGAGCTCTGGGGCCAACGTCCTGACTTTC CASEPSSGANVLTF
NA TRBJ1-6 few TRBV3-1 TGTGCCAGCAGCCTCCCGACGGTCGGGATTTCACCCCTCCACTTT CASSLPTVGISPLHF
NA TRBJ2-2 NA TRBV6-1 TGTGCCAGCAGTGAATGGGCCGGGGAGCTGTTTTTT CASSEWAGELFF
NA TRBJ2-3 many TRBV5-1 TGCGCCAGCACCACCACCGGGAGAGATACGCAGTATTTT CASTTTGRDTQYF
NA TRBJ1-1 few TRBV19 TGTGCCAGTAGCTTTGACAGGAGTAACACTGAAGCTTTCTTT CASSFDRSNTEAFF
NA TRBJ2-4 NA TRBV29-1 TGCAGCGTTCTACTTGGAATTCAGTACTTC CSVLLGIQYF
NA TRBJ2-1 many TRBV6-5 TGTGCCAGCAGTTCAGGGATCGATGAGCAGTTCTTC CASSSGIDEQFF
NA TRBJ1-6 NA TRBV4-3 TGCGCCAGCAGCCAACTCGTCGGGTCGAATTCACCCCTCCACTTT CASSQLVGSNSPLHF
TRBD2 TRBJ2-1 many TRBV2 TGTGCCAGCGCGCGGGGGACTAGGATAACCGAGCAGTTCTTC CASARGTRITEQFF
NA TRBJ2-3 few TRBV29-1 TGCAGCGTTGACCCTACAGCAGATACGCAGTATTTT CSVDPTADTQYF
TRBD1 TRBJ1-2 NA TRBV20-1 TGCAGTGCTCCCCGACAGGGGTGGTATGGCTACACCTTC CSAPRQGWYGYTF
NA TRBJ1-5 NA TRBV24-1 TGTGCCACCAGTGTCGGGGGGGCGGATTCAGCCCAGCATTTT CATSVGGADSAQHF
TRBD1 TRBJ1-2 many TRBV12-3/TRBV12-4 TGTGCCAGCAGCCAGGGGGCGGTTGGCTACACCTTC CASSQGAVGYTF
NA TRBJ1-3 many TRBV15 TGTGCCACCAGCAGAGATCTTCTCGCCGTCTCTGGAAACACCATATATTTT CATSRDLLAVSGNTIYF
NA TRBJ2-7 NA TRBV7-2 TGTGCCAGCAGCTTAGACCCTTACAACGAGCAGTACTTC CASSLDPYNEQYF
NA TRBJ1-6 many TRBV12-3/TRBV12-4 TGTGCCTCTAGACACCAAATACAACCCTCCTATAATTCACCCCTCCACTTT CASRHQIQPSYNSPLHF
NA TRBJ1-2 NA TRBV20-1 TGCAGTGCTAGGAACACGCCGGGCTATGGCTACACCTTC CSARNTPGYGYTF
NA TRBJ2-7 few TRBV20-1 TGCAGTGCCTACTTCGACCCCTCCTACGAGCAGTACTTC CSAYFDPSYEQYF
NA TRBJ2-3 few TRBV6-5 TGTGCCAGCAGTTACTGGGCTAGTGCAGATACGCAGTATTTT CASSYWASADTQYF
NA TRBJ2-7 NA TRBV15 TGTGCCACCAGCGGGGGTCGGGCGGTCTCCTACGAGCAGTACTTC CATSGGRAVSYEQYF
NA TRBJ2-2 NA TRBV5-4 TGTGCCAGCAGCCCCGTTAGAAGGGCGAACACCGGGGAGCTGTTTTTT CASSPVRRANTGELFF
NA TRBJ2-5 NA TRBV7-3 TGTGCCAGCAGCTTAGGGGACGGGGATCCAGAGACCCAGTACTTC CASSLGDGDPETQYF
NA TRBJ1-3 few TRBV13 TGTGCCAGCAGCTCATTCTTCTCTGGAAACACCATATATTTT CASSSFFSGNTIYF
NA TRBJ2-5 few TRBV5-1 TGCGCCAGCAGCTCCCCCAAGGGGATGTACCAAGAGACCCAGTACTTC CASSSPKGMYQETQYF
NA TRBJ2-7 few TRBV7-8 TGTGCCAGCAGCCCCCTTCGACGGGGCTCCTACGAGCAGTACTTC CASSPLRRGSYEQYF
NA TRBJ1-1 many TRBV12-3/TRBV12-4 TGTGCCAGCAGTTTCAGGCGAAACACTGAAGCTTTCTTT CASSFRRNTEAFF
NA TRBJ1-6 many TRBV20-1 TGCAGTGCTAGGCGGTATTCACCCCTCCACTTT CSARRYSPLHF
NA TRBJ1-4 NA TRBV25-1 TGTGCCAGCAGTGAATCCATCCGGGGCAGAGGAGTTGAAAAACTGTTTTTT CASSESIRGRGVEKLFF
TRBD1 TRBJ1-1 many TRBV30 TGTGCCTGGAGGAACAGGGGGCCTCCTGAAGCTTTCTTT CAWRNRGPPEAFF
NA TRBJ2-2 NA TRBV29-1 TGCAGCGTTGGCGGGACGGGCGTGTGGACCGGGGAGCTGTTTTTT CSVGGTGVWTGELFF
TRBD2 TRBJ2-3 NA TRBV4-1 TGCGCCAGCAGCCATCGACTAGCGGGAAGCACAGATACGCAGTATTTT CASSHRLAGSTDTQYF
NA TRBJ2-2 NA TRBV4-3 TGCGCCAGCAGCCAGCCGACCGGGACTTACACCGGGGAGCTGTTTTTT CASSQPTGTYTGELFF
NA TRBJ2-1 NA TRBV5-1 TGCGCCAGCACCTTAAGCCTCGATGAGCAGTTCTTC CASTLSLDEQFF
NA TRBJ2-2 few TRBV5-4 TGTGCCAGCAGCCTGACGAGGACGAACACCGGGGAGCTGTTTTTT CASSLTRTNTGELFF
NA TRBJ1-5 many TRBV7-2 TGTGCCAGCAGCGCCATGCAGGACCAGCCCCAGCATTTT CASSAMQDQPQHF
TRBD1 TRBJ2-3 NA TRBV6-5 TGTGCCAGCAGTTACGACAGGGATCGCACAGATACGCAGTATTTT CASSYDRDRTDTQYF
NA TRBJ2-7 few TRBV6-2/TRBV6-3 TGTGCCACCAACCACCCCCACTACGAGCAGTACTTC CATNHPHYEQYF
NA TRBJ1-2 many TRBV5-1 TGCGCCAGCAGCTTGGTCCCTTGGGGGAACTATGGCTACACCTTC CASSLVPWGNYGYTF
TRBD1 TRBJ1-2 NA TRBV29-1 TGCAGCGACGAGCTACAGGGGGACGGCTACACCTTC CSDELQGDGYTF
NA TRBJ1-3 few TRBV20-1 TGCAGTGCTAGAGAAGGAGCAGTTGGCTCTGGAAACACCATATATTTT CSAREGAVGSGNTIYF